This entry lists 6 T cell receptor beta chains sequenced from one sample in a study of identical twins. Each CDR3 protein gets one entry after TCRdb re-called the 5' RACE reads with MiXCR. The sample includes 200,000 to 300,000 distinct CDR3 sequences, 9.5% to 15% of them seen just once. This sample also appeared in a second study, on yellow fever vaccine responses in identical twins.

Sequencing was done on a sample of memory (CD45RO+) T cells sorted from blood. These receptors all stem from a woman between 18 and 29 years old in good health.

There are many counts of this clonotype. V gene TRBV12-3 or TRBV12-4 combines with J gene TRBJ2-7; D not certain. With 6 bases removed from V and 2 bases from J, the gap between germline ends came to 11 bases. The CDR3 contains 13 residues. DNA for the CDR3: TGTGCCAGCAGCATTAGTAGGACCTACGAGCAGTACTTC. Translating gives CASSISRTYEQYF.

The V and J genes are TRBV29-1 and TRBJ2-7, with 7 bases matching TRBD1. V shed 7 bases, J shed 6 bases, and the junction held 6 bases outside the gene matches. CDR1 is SQVTM and CDR2 is ANQGSEA in the germline V gene. This CDR3 is 11 amino acids long. CDR3 nucleotides: TGCAGCGGGTACAGGGGATCCGAGCAGTACTTC. Translated, it gives CSGYRGSEQYF.

This chain uses TRBV6-2 or TRBV6-3 with TRBJ2-7, with 11 bases identical to TRBD1. With V trimmed by 10 bases and J by 6 bases, 11 bases remained unmatched. The CDR3 is 14 residues long. The germline V gene has CDR1 MNHEY and CDR2 SVGEGT. CDR3 bases: TGTGCCACCAAAATTCCGGGACAGGGGGTCGAGCAGTACTTC. This encodes CATKIPGQGVEQYF.

This clonotype was observed many times. The gene calls are TRBV5-1 and TRBJ1-2, with unresolved D. Germline V lookup: CDR1 SGHRS, CDR2 YFSETQ. The CDR3 runs to 14 residues. V was shortened by 4 bases and J by 5 bases, with 15 bases between the two germline ends. Here the CDR3 reads CASSQTSANYGYTF. The CDR3 DNA reads as TGCGCCAGCAGCCAAACGTCAGCAAATTATGGCTACACCTTC. The variable domain in full, with the rest retrieved from reference TRBV5-1 and TRBJ1-2, is KAGVTQTPRYLIKTRGQQVTLSCSPISGHRSVSWYQQTPGQGLQFLFEYFSETQRNKGNFPGRFSGRQFSNSRSEMNVSTLELGDSALYLCASSQTSANYGYTFGSGTRLTVV.

The chain has TRBV12-3 or TRBV12-4 and TRBJ2-1; TRBD1 matches 9 bases. This CDR3 contains 15 residues. The junction had 9 bases not matched to a gene; V was cut back by 6 bases and J by 6 bases. CDR3 region: CASRGTGGAVNEQFF. CDR3 in DNA: TGTGCCAGCAGGGGAACAGGGGGCGCTGTCAATGAGCAGTTCTTC.

In its sample, this clonotype was seen many times. The chain recombines TRBV29-1 with TRBJ2-2; no firm D call. Germline V gene lookup returns CDR1 SQVTM and CDR2 ANQGSEA. The V gene lost 6 bases and the J gene lost 7 bases, with 12 bases spanning the gap. The CDR3 length is 12 residues. The DNA of the CDR3 is TGCAGCGTGGGTTTTAGGAACGGGGAGCTGTTTTTT. It encodes CSVGFRNGELFF.